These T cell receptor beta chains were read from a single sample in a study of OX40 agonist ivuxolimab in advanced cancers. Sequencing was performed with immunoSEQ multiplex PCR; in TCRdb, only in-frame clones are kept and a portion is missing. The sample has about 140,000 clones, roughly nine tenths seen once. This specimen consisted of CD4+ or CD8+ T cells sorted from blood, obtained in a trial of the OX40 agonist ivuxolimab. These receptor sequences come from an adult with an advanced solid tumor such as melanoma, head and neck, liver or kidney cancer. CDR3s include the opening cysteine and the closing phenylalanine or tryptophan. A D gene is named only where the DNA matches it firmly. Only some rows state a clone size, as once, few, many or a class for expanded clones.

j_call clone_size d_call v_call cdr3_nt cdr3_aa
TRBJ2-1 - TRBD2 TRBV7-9 TGTGCCAGCAGCTCCATGGGACTAGCGGCACCATCCTACAATGAGCAGTTCTTC CASSSMGLAAPSYNEQFF
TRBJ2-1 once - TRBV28 TGTGCCAGCAGTTTTACCCAACTTGGCTCCTACAATGAGCAGTTCTTC CASSFTQLGSYNEQFF
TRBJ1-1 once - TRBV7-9 TGTGCCAGCAGCTCCGGGGGCGGAATCTGGGCTTTCTTT CASSSGGGIWAFF
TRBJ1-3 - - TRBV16 TGTGCCAGCAGCCAATTTGGAAACACCATATATTTT CASSQFGNTIYF
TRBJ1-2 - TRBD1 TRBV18 TGTGCCAGCCAGACAGGGGGCAGCTATGGCTACACCTTC CASQTGGSYGYTF
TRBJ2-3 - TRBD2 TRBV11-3 TGTGCCAGCAGCCTACTAGCGGGAGGCCTTCCTAGCACAGATACGCAGTATTTT CASSLLAGGLPSTDTQYF
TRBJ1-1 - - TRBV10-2 TGCGCCAGCAGAGTCACCATGAACACTGAAGCTTTCTTT CASRVTMNTEAFF
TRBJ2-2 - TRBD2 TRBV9 TGTGCCAGCAGCCCTAAGTATCTAGCGGGAGCGAGAGGGGAGCTGTTTTTT CASSPKYLAGARGELFF
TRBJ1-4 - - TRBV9 TGTGCCAGCAGCGCTGGACGGCTACCTAATGAAAAACTGTTTTTT CASSAGRLPNEKLFF
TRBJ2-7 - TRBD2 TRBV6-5 TGTGCCAGCAGTTACTCGTTAGCGGGGTACTACGAGCAGTACTTC CASSYSLAGYYEQYF
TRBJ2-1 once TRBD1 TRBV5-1 TGCGCCAGCAGCTTTAAGACAGGGGGCCTCAGCTCCTACAATGAGCAGTTCTTC CASSFKTGGLSSYNEQFF
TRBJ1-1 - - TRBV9 TGTGCCAGCAGCGGGTGGGGGGAGACTGAAGCTTTCTTT CASSGWGETEAFF
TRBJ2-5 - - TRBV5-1 TGCGCCAGCAGCTTGTTGGGGGACCCGTTTTGGGAGCAGTACTTC CASSLLGDPFWEQYF
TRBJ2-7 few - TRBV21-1 TGTGCCAGGCGGATCAGGGATGACGAGCAGTACTTC CARRIRDDEQYF
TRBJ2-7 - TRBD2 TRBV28 TGTGCCAGCAGATCAGCGGGGGGGAGTTACTTC CASRSAGGSYF
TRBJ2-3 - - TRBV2 TGTGCGAACATAGAAGGGGGGGGCCCGCAGTATTTT CANIEGGGPQYF
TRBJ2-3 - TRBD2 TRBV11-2 TGTGCCAGCAGCTCTAGCGGGAGTTACGCAGATACGCAGTATTTT CASSSSGSYADTQYF
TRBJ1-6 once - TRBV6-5 TGTGCCAGCAGTTACGGGAGTCAACTCCGAAATTCACCCCTCCACTTT CASSYGSQLRNSPLHF
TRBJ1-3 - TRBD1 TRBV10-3 TGTGCCATCAGGGGACAGGGCCTAGGAAACACCATATATTTT CAIRGQGLGNTIYF
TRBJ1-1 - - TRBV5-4 TGTGCCAGCAGCTTGCCAGGGCTCACTGAAGCTTTCTTT CASSLPGLTEAFF
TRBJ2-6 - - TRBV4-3 TGCGCCAGCAGCCAAGAAGTCGGCTCTGGGGCCAACGTCCTGACTTTC CASSQEVGSGANVLTF
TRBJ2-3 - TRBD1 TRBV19 TGTGCCAGCTGGGGACAGGGAAGCACAGATACGCAGTATTTT CASWGQGSTDTQYF
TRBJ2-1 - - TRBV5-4 TGTGCCAGCAGCTTGGGCACAAACTCCTACAATGAGCAGTTCTTC CASSLGTNSYNEQFF
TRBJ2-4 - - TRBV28 TGTGCCAGCAGTTTAAATGCGGTGGTGTCGGCGCTAGCCAAAAACATTCAGTACTTC CASSLNAVVSALAKNIQYF
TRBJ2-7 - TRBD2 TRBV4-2 TGTGCCAGCAGCCAGGAGCGGGAAGGGAACGAGCAGTACTTC CASSQEREGNEQYF
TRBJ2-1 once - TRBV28 TGTGCCAGCAGTTTATTTTACAATGAGCAGTTCTTC CASSLFYNEQFF
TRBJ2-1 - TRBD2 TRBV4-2 TGTGCCAGCAGCCAAGGGTCTAGCGGGTTCCTTAACAATGAGCAGTTCTTC CASSQGSSGFLNNEQFF
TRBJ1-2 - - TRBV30 TGTGCCTGGAGTCCGAATCGGGGACGGCCGAAGATACACTATGGCTACACCTTC CAWSPNRGRPKIHYGYTF
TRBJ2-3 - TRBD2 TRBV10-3 TGTGCCATCAGTGCTAGCGGGAGGAGGGATGGCTCAGATACGCAGTATTTT CAISASGRRDGSDTQYF
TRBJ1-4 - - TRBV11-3 TGTGCCAGCAGCTTAGGCGAGTGGGGGGCTCCTAATGAAAAACTGTTTTTT CASSLGEWGAPNEKLFF
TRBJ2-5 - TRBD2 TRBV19 TGTGCCAGTAGTATAGGTTCAACCGGGAGGAAGACCCAGTACTTC CASSIGSTGRKTQYF
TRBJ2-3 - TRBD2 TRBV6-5 TGTGCCAGCAGTCCGGGGGGGGCGGGAGATACGCAGTATTTT CASSPGGAGDTQYF
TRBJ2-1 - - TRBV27 TGTGCCAGCAGTACCCAGTACAATGAGCAGTTCTTC CASSTQYNEQFF
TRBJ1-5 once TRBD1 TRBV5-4 TGTGCCAGCAGTCAAAATACAGGGGGCGGTCAGCCCCAGCATTTT CASSQNTGGGQPQHF
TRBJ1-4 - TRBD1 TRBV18 TGTGCCAGCTCACGCGACAGGGGAGATGAAAAACTGTTTTTT CASSRDRGDEKLFF
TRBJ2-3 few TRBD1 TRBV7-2 TGTGCCAGCAGCGGCCGGGACAGGGCGCAGTATTTT CASSGRDRAQYF
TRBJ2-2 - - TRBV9 TGTGCCAGCAGCGTAAGAGTCAGCACCGGGGAGCTGTTTTTT CASSVRVSTGELFF
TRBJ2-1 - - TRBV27 TGTGCCAGGTGGACCCGAATTAGGAGCTCCTACAATGAGCAGTTCTTC CARWTRIRSSYNEQFF
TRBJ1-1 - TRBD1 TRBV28 TGTGCCAGCAGTTTATTGGGACAGGGGAAGAACACTGAAGCTTTCTTT CASSLLGQGKNTEAFF
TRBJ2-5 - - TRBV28 TGTGCCAGCAGTCCCCCATTAGGGGGAGGGCGAGAGACCCAGTACTTC CASSPPLGGGRETQYF
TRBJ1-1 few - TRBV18 TGTGCCAGCTCACCACGGTCGGACGGGAACACTGAAGCTTTCTTT CASSPRSDGNTEAFF
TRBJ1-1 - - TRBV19 TGTGCCAGTAGTATCTCACCCAACACTGAAGCTTTCTTT CASSISPNTEAFF
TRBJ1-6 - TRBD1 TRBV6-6 TGTGCCAGCAGAGGACAGGGGGAATCACCCCTCCACTTT CASRGQGESPLHF
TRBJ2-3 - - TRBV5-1 TGCGCCAGCAGCCTGGCCCCCAGCACAGATACGCAGTATTTT CASSLAPSTDTQYF
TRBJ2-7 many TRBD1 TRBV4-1 TGCGCCAGCAGCCTGGGACAGACCGTCTACGAGCAGTACTTC CASSLGQTVYEQYF
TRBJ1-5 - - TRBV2 TGTGCCAGCAGCCAGGGAGGAGATAGCAATCAGCCCCAGCATTTT CASSQGGDSNQPQHF
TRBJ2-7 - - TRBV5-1 TGCGCCAGCAGCTTGGGGTCCCTTAACTACGAGCAGTACTTC CASSLGSLNYEQYF
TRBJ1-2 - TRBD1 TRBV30 TGTGCCTGGAACTCGGCAGGGGGGAACTATGGCTACACCTTC CAWNSAGGNYGYTF
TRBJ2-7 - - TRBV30 TGTGCCTGGAGTGTGGGCGAGCAGTACTTC CAWSVGEQYF
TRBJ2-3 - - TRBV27 TGTGCCAGCAGTTTTCGACGGCGCGATACGCAGTATTTT CASSFRRRDTQYF
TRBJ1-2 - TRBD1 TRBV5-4 TGTGCCAGCAGCTTGACGACAGGGCCAATGAACTATGGCTACACCTTC CASSLTTGPMNYGYTF
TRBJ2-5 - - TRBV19 TGTGCCAGTAGTATAGTCCCAGGTGGAGTCACAGCGTACCAAGAGACCCAGTACTTC CASSIVPGGVTAYQETQYF
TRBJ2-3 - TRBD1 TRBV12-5 TGTGCTAGTGGTTTGGTACAGGGGTCCGATACGCAGTATTTT CASGLVQGSDTQYF
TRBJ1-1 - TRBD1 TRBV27 TGTGCCAGTAGACAGGGGGACTTCATGGGGACTGAAGCTTTCTTT CASRQGDFMGTEAFF